This T cell receptor beta chain emerged from a study of T-cell reconstitution after alpha-beta-depleted transplantation in children. Trimming took 0 bases from V and 2 from J; bases not matched to a gene: 3. The CDR3 runs to 17 residues. Looked up from germline, CDR1 is MDHEN and CDR2 is SYDVKM. With regard to this clonotype: As yet, its antigen is unknown.

Library preparation (for TCRbeta) was performed with unique molecular identifiers. TCRdb ran MiXCR on the PCR reads and lists one entry per CDR3 protein. The sample holds a few hundred thousand distinct CDR3 sequences; over 10% are singletons and the top ten take 2% to 2.5%. Study-wide results and caveats: By one year post-transplant, T-cell counts and diversity largely arose from T cells that were newly produced. About two months after transplant, alpha-beta T cells reportedly came from several hundred expanded graft clones. Surviving recipient T cells and thymic progenitors accounted for the high day-60 TCRbeta diversity observed in some patients.

The origin of this receptor is a male patient younger than 18 who had a stem cell transplant for acute myeloid leukemia, so the T cells may come from the graft donor. The chain joins TRBV28 to TRBJ2-1, with 11 bases lining up with TRBD2. Sequenced material: PBMCs, mostly from graft donor cells, taken 360 days after TCRalphabeta/CD19-depleted stem cell transplant. The CDR3 DNA reads TGTGCCAGCAGTTTATGGGGGACTAGCGGCCCCTACAATGAGCAGTTCTTC. Translating it yields CASSLWGTSGPYNEQFF.